This TCR beta chain appears in the sequencing data of a study of sequential checkpoint blockade in melanoma. General study points: T-cell fraction and clonality followed PD-L1 and CD8+ counts, not mutational load.

Regarding this clone: The antigen remains unidentified.

Treatment given: randomized to nivolumab then ipilimumab (arm A) or the reverse (arm B). None of the patients previously received DNA-damaging chemotherapy. Only in-frame clones appear in the TCRdb table, and some are missing; sequencing was by immunoSEQ multiplex PCR. The sample has about 37,000 clones; 32% are singletons. This TCR derives from a human donor with melanoma. The sequencing here drew on tumor tissue (inferred from file names), taken from a patient given nivolumab and ipilimumab in sequence.

CDR3 sequence: CASSDLPGANVLTF. The CDR3 DNA follows: TGTGCCAGCAGCGACCTACCTGGGGCCAACGTCCTGACTTTC. V gene TRBV9 combines with J gene TRBJ2-6; D gene unclear. This CDR3 has 14 amino acids. Trimming removed 3 bases at V and 2 bases at J, with 6 bases between. CDR1 and CDR2 (germline): SGDLS, YYNGEE.